The rows below give T cell receptor beta chains drawn from one sample of a study of cytomegalovirus exposure and HLA in healthy donors. Produced via immunoSEQ multiplex PCR; TCRdb's table is partial and in-frame only. The sample lists some 160,000 clones, 86% occurring once. The sample comprised PBMCs. All receptors derive from a woman between 18 and 30 years old in good health and CMV-seronegative. The CDR3 runs from the conserved cysteine through the conserved F or W. D genes are given only for firm matches. The listing skips clone size in some rows; elsewhere it reads once, few, many or a size class.

CDR3 length,clone size,V gene,J gene,D gene,CDR3 DNA,CDR3 protein
15,once,TRBV6-6,TRBJ2-7,TRBD1,TGTGCCAGCAGTTTCTCCCAGGGGGAGCCCTACGAGCAGTACTTC,CASSFSQGEPYEQYF
12,NA,TRBV5-4,TRBJ1-2,NA,TGTGCCAGCAGCTTGGCCCTCTATGGCTACACCTTC,CASSLALYGYTF
14,NA,TRBV30,TRBJ1-2,TRBD1,TGTGCCTGGAGTAGCAAGCCAGGGGGCAGCGGCTACCCCTTC,CAWSSKPGGSGYPF
18,NA,TRBV4-1,TRBJ2-7,TRBD2,TGCGCCAGCAGCCAAGGGACTAGCGGGGGGGCCAGGGCCTACGAGCAGTACTTC,CASSQGTSGGARAYEQYF
15,NA,TRBV25-1,TRBJ2-6,NA,TGTGCCAGCAGCCCGCGGACTGCTGGGGCCAACGTCCTGACTTTC,CASSPRTAGANVLTF
14,NA,TRBV19,TRBJ2-1,TRBD2,TGTGCCAGTAGTAAAAAGCGGGAGATTAATGAGCAGTTCTTC,CASSKKREINEQFF
16,NA,TRBV19,TRBJ1-1,TRBD1,TGTGCCAGTAGTCTCGACAGGGCAGGGAGGAACACTGAAGCTTTCTTT,CASSLDRAGRNTEAFF
13,NA,TRBV10-3,TRBJ2-7,TRBD2,TGTGCCATCAGGCAGGGAGGGCTCCACGAGCAGTACTTC,CAIRQGGLHEQYF
16,NA,TRBV19,TRBJ2-7,TRBD1,TGTGCCAGTAGTATAGATCCCACAGGGGCGACCTACGAGCAGTACTTC,CASSIDPTGATYEQYF
15,NA,TRBV5-4,TRBJ2-3,TRBD2,TGTGCCAGCAGCTTTAAACTAGCGGGACCTCATACGCAGTATTTT,CASSFKLAGPHTQYF
18,NA,TRBV11-2,TRBJ2-1,TRBD2,TGTGCCAGCAGCGGGTTGCGCGGGGGTCACAGCTCCTACAATGAGCAGTTCTTC,CASSGLRGGHSSYNEQFF
15,NA,TRBV14,TRBJ2-1,TRBD2,TGTGCCAGCAGCCAAGGATGGAGTAGCGGGAGAAAACGGTTCTTC,CASSQGWSSGRKRFF
13,NA,TRBV6-5,TRBJ2-5,TRBD2,TGTGCCAGCAGTGCCGGGGGGGCCGAGACCCAGTACTTC,CASSAGGAETQYF
17,NA,TRBV4-1,TRBJ2-3,TRBD2,TGCGCCAGCAGCCAAGTCCTAGCGGGGGTGTACACAGATACGCAGTATTTT,CASSQVLAGVYTDTQYF
15,NA,TRBV7-6,TRBJ2-1,NA,TGTGCCAGCAGCTTAGGACTAAGCTCCTACAATGAGCAGTTCTTC,CASSLGLSSYNEQFF
12,few,TRBV6-5,TRBJ2-3,NA,TGTGCCAGCAGTAATACAGGAGATACGCAGTATTTT,CASSNTGDTQYF
14,once,TRBV19,TRBJ1-1,NA,TGTGCCAGTAGTATAAACCCAGTGAACACTGAAGCTTTCTTT,CASSINPVNTEAFF
15,NA,TRBV19,TRBJ1-4,NA,TGTGCCAGTAGTATGAGGAGGGGTACTAATGAAAAACTGTTTTTT,CASSMRRGTNEKLFF
13,NA,TRBV28,TRBJ2-1,TRBD1,TGTGCCAGCGACAGGGGGCTATCCAATGAGCAGTTCTTC,CASDRGLSNEQFF
13,NA,TRBV5-6,TRBJ1-3,NA,TGTGCCAGCAGCTTGGTCGTCTCTACCACCATATATTTT,CASSLVVSTTIYF
12,NA,TRBV30,TRBJ1-1,NA,TGTGCCTGGAGTCCAGGGTGGACTGAAGCTTTCTTT,CAWSPGWTEAFF
14,NA,TRBV5-1,TRBJ1-5,NA,TGCGCCAGCAGCTTAGACTCGAGCAATCAGCCCCAGCATTTT,CASSLDSSNQPQHF
15,few,TRBV6-5,TRBJ2-5,TRBD1,TGTGCCAGCAGCTTAGACAGGGGGCGCGAGGAGACCCAGTACTTC,CASSLDRGREETQYF
14,NA,TRBV6-5,TRBJ1-1,NA,TGTGCCAGCAGCCTGGGGCTCCGGAACACTGAAGCTTTCTTT,CASSLGLRNTEAFF
14,NA,TRBV13,TRBJ2-7,TRBD2,TGTGCCAGCAGCCCAGGACTAGCGGGAGACGAGCAGTACTTC,CASSPGLAGDEQYF
14,NA,TRBV5-1,TRBJ2-7,TRBD1,TGCGCCAGCAGCTCCGGGACAGGGGTCGACGAGCAGTACTTC,CASSSGTGVDEQYF
13,few,TRBV5-6,TRBJ2-7,NA,TGTGCCAGCAGCCGCGGACTCACCTACGAGCAGTACTTC,CASSRGLTYEQYF
12,NA,TRBV4-1,TRBJ1-1,NA,TGCGCCAGCAGTCGGGGGACCACTGAAGCTTTCTTT,CASSRGTTEAFF
16,NA,TRBV6-1,TRBJ2-3,TRBD2,TGTGCCAGCAGTGAATCCCCGCGGGAGGTTCCAGATACGCAGTATTTT,CASSESPREVPDTQYF
14,NA,TRBV5-4,TRBJ2-7,TRBD2,TGTGCCAGCAGCCTGGGGTGGGAGGGGATCGAGCAGTACTTC,CASSLGWEGIEQYF
14,NA,TRBV28,TRBJ2-1,NA,TGTGCCAGCAGTTCCCGACTAGGAAGTAGTGAGCAGTTCTTC,CASSSRLGSSEQFF
13,NA,TRBV2,TRBJ2-7,NA,TGTGCCAGCAGTGAACCCGAGCCCTACGAGCAGTACTTC,CASSEPEPYEQYF
17,NA,TRBV27,TRBJ2-7,TRBD1,TGTGCCAGCAGTTTAGTACCTGGACAGGTCGACGGGGACGAGCAGTACTTC,CASSLVPGQVDGDEQYF
16,once,TRBV4-1,TRBJ2-3,NA,TGCGCCAGCAGCCAGGGAGGAGGGTCGGGCACAGATACGCAGTATTTT,CASSQGGGSGTDTQYF
14,NA,TRBV5-5,TRBJ2-5,NA,TGTGCCAGCAGCTTAACAGGGAATCGAGAGACCCAGTACTTC,CASSLTGNRETQYF
15,NA,TRBV2,TRBJ1-2,NA,TGTGCCAGCAGGGGGGTGATGGACAGTTTGAATGGCTACACCTTC,CASRGVMDSLNGYTF